The rows below give T cell receptor beta chains drawn from one sample of a study of T cells in Graves' hyperthyroidism and ophthalmopathy. TCRdb recomputed calls from the multiplex PCR reads with MiXCR, one row per CDR3 protein. The repertoire has over 650,000 distinct CDR3 sequences, just under 45% of them found once; the top ten carry about 7.7%. The sequencing input was peripheral blood or thyroid tissue (not recorded which). The receptors come from an adult man with Graves' disease, either hyperthyroidism or ophthalmopathy (not recorded which). The CDR3 runs from the conserved cysteine through the conserved F or W. A D gene is named only where the DNA matches it firmly. Clone size, where shown, is once, few, many, or a class for clones that have expanded.

-,TRBJ1-2,many,TRBV24-1,TGTGCCACCAGTGATGAGGGTACGCCCTATGGCTACACCTTC,CATSDEGTPYGYTF
TRBD2,TRBJ2-2,-,TRBV7-2,TGTGCCAGCAGCTCTGGGGGACTAGCGGGACGGGTCGGGGAGCTGTTTTTT,CASSSGGLAGRVGELFF
TRBD1,TRBJ1-2,-,TRBV29-1,TGCAGCGTGTACCGGGACAGGGGCTATGGCTACACCTTC,CSVYRDRGYGYTF
-,TRBJ1-1,-,TRBV9,TGTGCCAGCTCACCAGGGGCGTCGAACACTGAAGCTTTCTTT,CASSPGASNTEAFF
-,TRBJ1-5,many,TRBV7-8,TGTGCCAGCAGCTTAGAAGGGGTCCAGCCCCAGCATTTT,CASSLEGVQPQHF
TRBD1,TRBJ1-2,-,TRBV24-1,TGTGCCACCAGTGACTCCGGACAGGGAGATGGCTACACCTTC,CATSDSGQGDGYTF
-,TRBJ1-2,once,TRBV7-2,TGTGCCAGCAGCGGACGGGGGTGGTATGGCTACACCTTC,CASSGRGWYGYTF
-,TRBJ1-2,many,TRBV2,TGTGCCAGCAGCGTCGACGGGGGCTATGGCTACACCTTC,CASSVDGGYGYTF
-,TRBJ2-3,-,TRBV5-1,TGCGCCAGCAGCTTGGCCTTGGATACGCAGTATTTT,CASSLALDTQYF
-,TRBJ1-5,-,TRBV19,TGTGCCAGTAAGTCGGGCCGCAGCAATCAGCCCCAGCATTTT,CASKSGRSNQPQHF
-,TRBJ1-5,few,TRBV7-3,TGTGCCAGCAGCTTCTCCGGTCGACAGAAGGATCAGCCCCAGCATTTT,CASSFSGRQKDQPQHF
TRBD1,TRBJ1-6,-,TRBV10-3,TGTGCCATCAGGACCGACAGGGGGGGAGATTCACCCCTCCACTTT,CAIRTDRGGDSPLHF
TRBD1,TRBJ1-2,few,TRBV5-1,TGTGCCAGCAGCGTGTCGGACAGGGAAGGCTACACCTTC,CASSVSDREGYTF
TRBD1,TRBJ1-5,few,TRBV7-9,TGTGCCAGCAGCTTTGGCAGGGGGCTCATTCAGCCCCAGCATTTT,CASSFGRGLIQPQHF
-,TRBJ1-5,many,TRBV2,TGTGCCAGCAGTGAGCCGGGACTCAATCAGCCCCAGCATTTT,CASSEPGLNQPQHF
-,TRBJ1-5,-,TRBV29-1,TGCAGCGTTGCGGGGGTAGGGCAGCCCCAGCATTTT,CSVAGVGQPQHF
TRBD1,TRBJ1-3,-,TRBV7-3,TGTGCCAGCAGCGCAGGACAGGGTCGCGACGGTTGGCCTGGAAACACCATATATTTT,CASSAGQGRDGWPGNTIYF
-,TRBJ2-3,many,TRBV29-1,TGCAGCGTTGAAGTCGGCACAGATACGCAGTATTTT,CSVEVGTDTQYF
TRBD1,TRBJ1-2,-,TRBV20-1,TGCAGTGCTAGTTCCAACAGGGGGCTAAACTATGGCTACACCTTC,CSASSNRGLNYGYTF